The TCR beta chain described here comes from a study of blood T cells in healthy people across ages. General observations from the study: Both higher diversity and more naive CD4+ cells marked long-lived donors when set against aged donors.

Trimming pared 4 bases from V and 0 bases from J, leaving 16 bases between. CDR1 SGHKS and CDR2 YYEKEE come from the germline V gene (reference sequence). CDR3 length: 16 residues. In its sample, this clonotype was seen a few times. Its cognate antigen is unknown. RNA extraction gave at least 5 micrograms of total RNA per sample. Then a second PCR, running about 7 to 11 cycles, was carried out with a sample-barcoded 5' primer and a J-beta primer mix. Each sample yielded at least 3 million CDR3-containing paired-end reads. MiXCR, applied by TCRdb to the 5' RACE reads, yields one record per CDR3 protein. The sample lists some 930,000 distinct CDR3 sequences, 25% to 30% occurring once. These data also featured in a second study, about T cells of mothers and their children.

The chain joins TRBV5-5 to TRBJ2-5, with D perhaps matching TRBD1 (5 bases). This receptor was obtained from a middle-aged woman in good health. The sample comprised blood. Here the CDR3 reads CASSKQVPSYQETQYF. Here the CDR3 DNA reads TGTGCCAGCAGCAAACAGGTGCCCTCGTACCAAGAGACCCAGTACTTC.